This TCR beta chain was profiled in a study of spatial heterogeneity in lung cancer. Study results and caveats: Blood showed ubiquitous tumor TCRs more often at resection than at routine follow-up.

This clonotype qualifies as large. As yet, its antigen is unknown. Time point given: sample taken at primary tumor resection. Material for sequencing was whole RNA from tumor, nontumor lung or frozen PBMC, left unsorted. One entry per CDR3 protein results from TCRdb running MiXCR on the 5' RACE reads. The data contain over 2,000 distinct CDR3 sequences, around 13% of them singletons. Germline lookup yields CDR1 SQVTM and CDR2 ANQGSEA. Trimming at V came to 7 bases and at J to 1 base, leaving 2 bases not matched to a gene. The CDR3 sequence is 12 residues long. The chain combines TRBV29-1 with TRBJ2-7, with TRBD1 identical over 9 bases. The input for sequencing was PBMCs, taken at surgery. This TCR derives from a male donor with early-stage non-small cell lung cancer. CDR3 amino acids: CSAQGASYEQYF. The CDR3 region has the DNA TGCAGCGCACAGGGGGCGTCCTACGAGCAGTACTTC.